This T cell receptor (beta chain) was recorded in a study of control samples from healthy donors and cancer patients. The data were produced by immunoSEQ multiplex PCR, yet TCRdb's version contains in-frame clones alone and is incomplete. The sample includes 100,000 to 150,000 clones, over 85% of them seen just once. CDR3 size: 14 residues. Losses at the gene ends were 2 bases for V and 6 bases for J; bases not matched to a gene: 6. CDR1 and CDR2 (germline): MNHEY, SVGAGI. This sequence originates from a man aged 18 to 35 in good health. The specimen was blood. The chain links TRBV6-5 to TRBJ2-7, with TRBD1 matching 8 bases. CDR3 loop: CASSYLGQGSEQYF. Written as DNA, the CDR3 is TGTGCCAGCAGTTACCTCGGACAGGGTTCCGAGCAGTACTTC.